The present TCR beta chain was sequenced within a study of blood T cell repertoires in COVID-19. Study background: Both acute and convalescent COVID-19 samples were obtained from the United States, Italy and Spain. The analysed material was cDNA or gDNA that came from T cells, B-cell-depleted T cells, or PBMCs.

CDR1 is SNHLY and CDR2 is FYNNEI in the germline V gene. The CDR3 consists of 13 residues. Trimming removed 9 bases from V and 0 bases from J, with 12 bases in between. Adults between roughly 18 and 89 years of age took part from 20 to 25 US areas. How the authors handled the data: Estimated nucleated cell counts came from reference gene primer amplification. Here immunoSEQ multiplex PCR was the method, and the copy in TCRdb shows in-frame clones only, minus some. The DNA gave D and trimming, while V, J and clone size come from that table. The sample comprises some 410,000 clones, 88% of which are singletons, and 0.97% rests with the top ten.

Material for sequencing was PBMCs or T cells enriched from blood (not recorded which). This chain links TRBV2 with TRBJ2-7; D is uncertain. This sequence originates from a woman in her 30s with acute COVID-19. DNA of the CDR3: TGTGCCAGTGGATATAGCAGCTCCTACGAGCAGTACTTC. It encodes CASGYSSSYEQYF.